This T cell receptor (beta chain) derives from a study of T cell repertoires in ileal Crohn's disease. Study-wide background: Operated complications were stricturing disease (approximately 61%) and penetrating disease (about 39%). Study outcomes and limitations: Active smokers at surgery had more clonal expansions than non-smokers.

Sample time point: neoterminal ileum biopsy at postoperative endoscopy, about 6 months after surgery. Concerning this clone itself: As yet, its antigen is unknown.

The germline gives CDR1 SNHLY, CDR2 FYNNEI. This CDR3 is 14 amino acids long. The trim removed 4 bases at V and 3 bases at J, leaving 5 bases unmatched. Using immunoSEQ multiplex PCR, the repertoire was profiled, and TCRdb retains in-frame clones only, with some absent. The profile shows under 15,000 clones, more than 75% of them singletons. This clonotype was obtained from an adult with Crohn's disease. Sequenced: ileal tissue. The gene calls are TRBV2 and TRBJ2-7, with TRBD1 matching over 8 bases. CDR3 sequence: CASSAGGEVYEQYF. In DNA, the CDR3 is TGTGCCAGCAGTGCAGGGGGCGAGGTCTACGAGCAGTACTTC.